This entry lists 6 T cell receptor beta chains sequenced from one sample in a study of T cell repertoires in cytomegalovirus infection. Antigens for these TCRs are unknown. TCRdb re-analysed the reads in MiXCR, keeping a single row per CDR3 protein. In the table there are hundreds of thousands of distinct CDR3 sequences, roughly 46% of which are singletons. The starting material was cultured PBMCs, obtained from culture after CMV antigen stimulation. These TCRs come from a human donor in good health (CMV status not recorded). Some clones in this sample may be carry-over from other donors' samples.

In nucleotides, the CDR3 is TGCAGTGCACTCCCATCTGGGGCCAACGTCCTGACTTTC. Translation: CSALPSGANVLTF. The J gene is TRBJ2-6, the V gene TRBV20-1; D not resolved. The V gene lost 6 bases and the J gene lost 1 base, with 7 bases spanning the gap. The germline V gene has CDR1 DFQATT and CDR2 SNEGSKA (reference sequence). This CDR3 contains 13 residues.

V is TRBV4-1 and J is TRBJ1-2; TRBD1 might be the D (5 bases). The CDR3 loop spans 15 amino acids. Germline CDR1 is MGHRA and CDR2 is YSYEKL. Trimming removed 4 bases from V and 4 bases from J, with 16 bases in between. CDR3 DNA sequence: TGCGCCAGCAGCCGTATCCTCGGGGCAGTCTATGGCTACACCTTC. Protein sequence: CASSRILGAVYGYTF.

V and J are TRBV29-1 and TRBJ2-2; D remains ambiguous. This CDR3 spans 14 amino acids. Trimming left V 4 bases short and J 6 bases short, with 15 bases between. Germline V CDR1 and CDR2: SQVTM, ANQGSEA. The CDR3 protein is CSVGATVESGELFF. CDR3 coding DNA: TGCAGCGTTGGGGCCACGGTCGAGTCCGGGGAGCTGTTTTTT.

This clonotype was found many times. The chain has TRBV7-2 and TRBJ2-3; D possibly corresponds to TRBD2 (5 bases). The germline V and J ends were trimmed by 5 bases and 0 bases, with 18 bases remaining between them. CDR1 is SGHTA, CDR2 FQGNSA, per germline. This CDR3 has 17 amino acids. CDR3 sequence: CASSLRTYLTSTDTQYF. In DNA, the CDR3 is TGTGCCAGCAGCCTAAGGACTTACTTGACTAGCACAGATACGCAGTATTTT.

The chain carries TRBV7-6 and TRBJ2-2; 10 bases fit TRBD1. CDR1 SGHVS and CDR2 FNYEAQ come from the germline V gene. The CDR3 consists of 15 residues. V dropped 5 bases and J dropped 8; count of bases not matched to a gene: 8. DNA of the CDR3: TGTGCCAGCAGCACCGTGGACAGGGGGTTGGGGGAGCTGTTTTTT. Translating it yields CASSTVDRGLGELFF.

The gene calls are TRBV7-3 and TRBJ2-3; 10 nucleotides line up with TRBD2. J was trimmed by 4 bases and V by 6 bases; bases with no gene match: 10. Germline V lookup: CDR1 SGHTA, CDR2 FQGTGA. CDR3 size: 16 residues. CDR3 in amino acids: CASRPNLAGVADTQYF. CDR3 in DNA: TGTGCCAGCAGACCAAACCTAGCGGGAGTCGCAGATACGCAGTATTTT.